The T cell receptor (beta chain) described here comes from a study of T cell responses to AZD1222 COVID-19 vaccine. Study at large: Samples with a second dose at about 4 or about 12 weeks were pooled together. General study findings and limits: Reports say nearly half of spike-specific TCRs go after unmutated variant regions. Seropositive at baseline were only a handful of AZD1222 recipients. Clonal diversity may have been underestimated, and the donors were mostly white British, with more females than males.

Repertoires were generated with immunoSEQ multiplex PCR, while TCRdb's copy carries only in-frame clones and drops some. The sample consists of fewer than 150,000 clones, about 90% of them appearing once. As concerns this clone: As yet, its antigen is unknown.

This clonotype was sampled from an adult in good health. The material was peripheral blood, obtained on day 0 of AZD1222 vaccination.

CDR3: CASSPDRFSGNTIYF. CDR3 in DNA: TGTGCCAGCTCACCAGACAGGTTCTCTGGAAACACCATATATTTT. This rearrangement joins TRBV18 to TRBJ1-3, with D possibly TRBD1 on 6 matching bases. The CDR3 runs 15 residues. The V end was cut by 2 bases, the J end by 0 bases, with 8 bases between. Per the germline V gene, CDR1 is KGHSH and CDR2 is LQKENI.